This T cell receptor beta chain came from a study of cytomegalovirus exposure and HLA in healthy donors. 60 Vbeta and 13 Jbeta primers were used in PCR. Data came from immunoSEQ multiplex PCR; TCRdb stores just in-frame clones and leaves some out. The table shows 90,000 to 120,000 clones, with 81% occurring only once. This clone is a singleton in its sample. The receptor comes from a man younger than 45 in good health and CMV-seronegative. Sequenced sample: PBMCs.

The CDR3 here is CASSPIRTGTEAFF. The CDR3 DNA follows: TGTGCCAGCAGCCCTATCCGCACGGGGACTGAAGCTTTCTTT. V gene TRBV5-4 combines with J gene TRBJ1-1; no firm D call. The CDR3 has 14 amino acids. V was pared by 4 bases and J by 5 bases, with 15 bases between. Germline loops: CDR1 SGHNT, CDR2 YYREEE (reference sequence).